These 19 T cell receptor beta chains were all obtained from the same sample, sequenced in a study of vaccination and CD4 T cells after COVID-19. Documented treatment: approximately 10-day PBMC culture with coronavirus spike peptide pools or control peptides (ViraFEST assay). Cultured CD4+ T-cell DNA underwent Oncomine TCR Beta short-read sequencing. MiXCR, run by TCRdb on the PCR reads, gives a single entry per CDR3 protein. The sample holds 15,000 to 20,000 distinct CDR3 sequences, 56% seen once. Their target antigens are unknown. Sequenced: CD4+ T cells from blood, cultured in vitro. The receptors stem from a human donor who had recovered from COVID-19.

The CDR3 DNA is TGTGCCAGCAGATTAGAAACAGGAAACGGAGGTTCACCCCTCCACTTT. Translated, it gives CASRLETGNGGSPLHF. The gene calls are TRBV6-1 and TRBJ1-6; D may be TRBD1 (5 bases). Trimming removed 6 bases from V and 9 bases from J, with 21 bases in between. Per germline, CDR1 MNHNS and CDR2 SASEGT. The CDR3 is made up of 16 amino acids.

This clonotype was seen a few times. V and J are TRBV6-1 and TRBJ1-2; unclear D gene. CDR3 length: 13 residues. Trimming cost V 3 bases and J 3 bases, with 8 bases left between them. Germline CDR1 and CDR2: MNHNS and SASEGT. Here the CDR3 DNA reads TGTGCCAGCAGTGACAGTAACGACTATGGCTACACCTTC. It is translated as CASSDSNDYGYTF.

The V gene is TRBV20-1, the J gene TRBJ2-7; D is perhaps TRBD2 (5 bases). V lost 5 bases, J lost 2 bases, and 13 bases lay in between. The CDR3 loop spans 13 amino acids. CDR1 is DFQATT, CDR2 SNEGSKA, per germline (reference sequence). Written as DNA, the CDR3 is TGCAGTGCTGGGAGATTGAGGACCTACGAGCAGTACTTC. Protein product: CSAGRLRTYEQYF.

This clonotype appeared a few times. The rearrangement uses TRBV12-3 or TRBV12-4 and TRBJ1-1; D remains unclear. The CDR3 consists of 13 residues. V was clipped by 6 bases and J by 4 bases, with 12 bases between them. CDR3 DNA sequence: TGTGCCAGCAGCCCAAGCTCGAGCACTGAAGCTTTCTTT. This translates into CASSPSSSTEAFF.

Only one count was recorded for this clonotype. The chain recombines TRBV7-2 with TRBJ2-1, with 9 bases lining up with TRBD1. Trimming at V came to 5 bases and at J to 10 bases, leaving 6 bases not matched to a gene. The CDR3 is 13 amino acids. Germline loops: CDR1 SGHTA, CDR2 FQGNSA. Here the CDR3 reads CASSADRGSEQFF. CDR3 sequence (DNA): TGTGCCAGCAGCGCGGACAGGGGAAGCGAGCAGTTCTTC. Full variable domain (outside the CDR3, taken from reference TRBV7-2 and TRBJ2-1): GAGVSQSPSNKVTEKGKDVELRCDPISGHTALYWYRQSLGQGLEFLIYFQGNSAPDKSGLPSDRFSAERTGGSVSTLTIQRTQQEDSAVYLCASSADRGSEQFFGPGTRLTVL.

This CDR3 reads CATRGLAQETQYF. CDR3 nucleotide sequence: TGTGCCACCAGAGGACTTGCCCAAGAGACCCAGTACTTC. V is TRBV24-1 and J is TRBJ2-5, with D tentatively TRBD2 (5 bases). The CDR3 runs to 13 residues. Germline V gives CDR1 KGHDR, CDR2 SFDVKD. Trimming left V 7 bases short and J 1 base short, with 9 bases between.

The rearrangement links TRBV7-3 to TRBJ1-1; a possible D gene is TRBD1 (6 bases). CDR1 is SGHTA, CDR2 FQGTGA, per germline. The ends were cut back, 2 bases at V and 3 bases at J, with 10 bases in the middle. The CDR3 consists of 14 residues. CDR3 coding DNA: TGTGCCAGCAGCTTATCCCCAGGGGACACTGAAGCTTTCTTT. This translates into CASSLSPGDTEAFF.

CDR3 sequence: CASSPTGTNTEAFF. The CDR3 bases are TGTGCCAGCTCACCGACAGGGACGAACACTGAAGCTTTCTTT. The chain carries TRBV18 and TRBJ1-1, with 7 bases that match TRBD1. With V trimmed by 3 bases and J by 1 base, 2 bases remained unmatched. The V gene's germline CDR1 is KGHSH and CDR2 LQKENI. CDR3 length: 14 residues.

This clonotype was counted between two and nine times. The chain uses TRBV7-9 and TRBJ1-1; a weak D match, TRBD1 (5 bases). The V gene's germline CDR1 is SEHNR and CDR2 FQNEAQ (reference sequence). The CDR3 has 15 amino acids. The V end lost 2 bases, the J end lost 1 base, and 11 bases lay between the germline ends. The CDR3 region has the DNA TGTGCCAGCAGCTTATACCGGGGGAGGAACACTGAAGCTTTCTTT. Protein sequence: CASSLYRGRNTEAFF.

The chain has TRBV6-4 and TRBJ1-2; 9 nucleotides line up with TRBD1. The CDR3 loop spans 15 amino acids. The V gene's germline CDR1 is MRHNA and CDR2 SNTAGT. Trimming at V came to 2 bases and at J to 2 bases, leaving 3 bases not matched to a gene. This chain's CDR3 is CASSDRTGVNYGYTF. DNA for the CDR3: TGTGCCAGCAGTGACAGGACAGGGGTAAACTATGGCTACACCTTC.

The chain combines TRBV7-3 with TRBJ2-7; D is undetermined. V lost 8 bases, J lost 4 bases, and 9 bases lay in between. Germline V lookup: CDR1 SGHTA, CDR2 FQGTGA. This CDR3 spans 11 amino acids. The CDR3 loop reads CASGNRYEQYF. CDR3 nucleotides: TGTGCCAGCGGCAATAGGTACGAGCAGTACTTC.

The V call is TRBV18, the J call TRBJ2-7, with a weak D call TRBD1 (5 bases). Looked up from germline, CDR1 is KGHSH and CDR2 is LQKENI. There are 13 residues in the CDR3. Trimming took 0 bases from V and 6 from J, leaving 9 bases between them. The CDR3 reads CASSPPAQGEQYF. Here the CDR3 DNA reads TGTGCCAGCTCACCACCGGCCCAGGGCGAGCAGTACTTC.

The rearrangement uses TRBV10-1 and TRBJ2-1; 10 positions agree with TRBD2. CDR3 size: 16 residues. The V gene's germline CDR1 is WNHNN and CDR2 SYGVQD (reference sequence). Germline trimming cut 3 bases from V and 3 bases from J; bases unmatched to any gene: 5. The DNA of the CDR3 is TGCGCCAGCAGTGACCTAGCGGGAGACCACTACAATGAGCAGTTCTTC. It yields the protein CASSDLAGDHYNEQFF.

This clonotype was recorded a few times. The chain has TRBV12-3 or TRBV12-4 and TRBJ1-6; 7 bases map to TRBD1. The junction had 6 bases not matched to a gene; V was cut back by 3 bases and J by 7 bases. The CDR3 sequence is 15 residues long. The CDR3 protein is CASSFRTGGNSPLHF. Here the CDR3 DNA reads TGTGCCAGCAGTTTCAGGACAGGAGGAAATTCACCCCTCCACTTT.

The rearrangement links TRBV5-1 to TRBJ2-6; perhaps TRBD2 as D (6 bases). V lost 7 bases to trimming and J lost 4 bases, with 9 bases between them. The germline CDR1 and CDR2 sequences are SGHRS and YFSETQ. The CDR3 sequence is 13 residues long. CDR3 protein: CASGGSGANVLTF. CDR3 nucleotide sequence: TGCGCCAGCGGAGGGTCCGGGGCCAACGTCCTGACTTTC.

The CDR3 is CASSGGQSTSPQHF. The DNA of the CDR3 is TGTGCCAGCAGTGGGGGACAGAGCACTTCGCCCCAGCATTTT. The gene calls are TRBV6-1 and TRBJ1-5; TRBD1 agrees at 7 bases. The V gene's germline CDR1 is MNHNS and CDR2 SASEGT. The trim removed 4 bases at V and 9 bases at J, leaving 9 bases unmatched. The CDR3 has 14 amino acids.

This clonotype has a handful of counts. The chain employs TRBV21-1 and TRBJ1-2. TRBV21-1 is labeled a pseudogene. CDR3 length: 15 amino acids. CDR3 DNA sequence: TGTGCCAGCAGCAAAGTAGGAGGGCCCAACTATGGCTACACCTTC. Its protein is CASSKVGGPNYGYTF.

This clonotype was seen more than once but under ten times. The DNA of the CDR3 is TGTGCCAGCAGGGAGGGGGAAATCGAAAAACTGTTTTTT. This codes for CASREGEIEKLFF. V gene TRBV27 combines with J gene TRBJ1-4; D perhaps matches TRBD1 (6 bases). With 6 bases removed from V and 8 bases from J, the gap between germline ends came to 13 bases. Germline CDR1 reads MNHEY; CDR2 reads SMNVEV (reference sequence). The CDR3 contains 13 residues.

This chain joins TRBV6-1 and TRBJ1-6, with D tentatively TRBD1 (6 bases). The CDR3 totals 15 residues. V lost 3 bases and J 9 bases, leaving 15 bases between the germline ends. CDR1 is MNHNS and CDR2 is SASEGT in the germline V gene. CDR3 sequence (DNA): TGTGCCAGCAGTGAGGCGAGGACAGCCCGTTCACCCCTCCACTTT. Its protein is CASSEARTARSPLHF.